Shown below are 27 T cell receptor beta chains from a single sample sequenced in a study of blood T cell repertoires in COVID-19. The method was immunoSEQ multiplex PCR; TCRdb's version includes in-frame clones alone and lacks a portion of them. The sample consists of about 77,000 clones, around 90% of them appearing once. Sequencing was carried out using peripheral blood. The receptor source for this set is a woman aged 80 or over with active or convalescent COVID-19.

In this sample, this clone turned up once. The chain combines TRBV12-5 with TRBJ1-5; 7 nucleotides agree with TRBD1. The trim removed 7 bases at V and 2 bases at J, leaving 8 bases unmatched. The germline V gene has CDR1 LGHNT and CDR2 FRNRAP. The CDR3 spans 15 residues. The CDR3 sequence is CASAPTGLGNQPQHF. The CDR3 DNA reads TGTGCTAGTGCCCCGACAGGGCTGGGCAATCAGCCCCAGCATTTT.

The rearrangement links TRBV7-8 to TRBJ2-5, with D uncertain. V was pared by 2 bases and J by 2 bases, with 9 bases between. Germline loops: CDR1 SGHVS, CDR2 FQNEAQ. This CDR3 is 14 amino acids long. The CDR3 reads CASSLSWQQETQYF. Written as DNA, the CDR3 is TGTGCCAGCAGCTTATCCTGGCAGCAAGAGACCCAGTACTTC.

The chain links TRBV7-9 to TRBJ2-5; 10 nucleotides align to TRBD1. CDR3 size: 15 residues. CDR1 SEHNR and CDR2 FQNEAQ come from the germline V gene (reference sequence). The J segment lost 5 bases and the V segment lost 4 bases, leaving 7 bases of the junction unmatched. The CDR3 spells CASSYDRGHRETQYF. Written as DNA, the CDR3 is TGTGCCAGCAGCTACGACAGGGGGCATCGGGAGACCCAGTACTTC.

V gene TRBV5-4 combines with J gene TRBJ2-7; tentatively, D is TRBD1 (6 bases). The CDR3 is 14 residues long. With 1 base removed from V and 2 bases from J, the gap between germline ends came to 10 bases. Germline V gene lookup returns CDR1 SGHNT and CDR2 YYREEE (reference sequence). The CDR3 nucleotides are TGTGCCAGCAGCTTGCCAGGGGAAACCTACGAGCAGTACTTC. Translating gives CASSLPGETYEQYF.

The chain recombines TRBV7-2 with TRBJ1-5; 8 bases agree with TRBD1. Trimming removed 5 bases from V and 4 bases from J; junction bases left unmatched: 7. CDR1 is SGHTA and CDR2 is FQGNSA in the germline V gene. This CDR3 has 15 residues. This CDR3 reads CASSPRTGYNQPQHF. The CDR3 nucleotides are TGTGCCAGCAGCCCTAGGACAGGGTATAATCAGCCCCAGCATTTT.

This clone was counted a few times. V and J are TRBV6-2 or TRBV6-3 and TRBJ2-5, with TRBD1 matching 7 bases. The CDR3 loop spans 15 amino acids. CDR1 is MNHEY and CDR2 is SVGEGT in the germline V gene. Trimming cost V 5 bases and J 5 bases; bases outside gene matches: 11. The CDR3 is CASSANRGIGETQYF. Written as DNA, the CDR3 is TGTGCCAGCAGTGCCAACAGGGGCATCGGGGAGACCCAGTACTTC.

The chain uses TRBV10-3 and TRBJ2-5, with no clear D. The CDR3 length is 12 residues. V was trimmed by 4 bases and J by 4 bases, leaving 7 bases between them. CDR1 ENHRY and CDR2 SYGVKD come from the germline V gene. DNA of the CDR3: TGTGCCATCAGTGGAGGTGGAGAGACCCAGTACTTC. Translation: CAISGGGETQYF.

This sequence joins TRBV6-5 and TRBJ1-5, with D tentatively TRBD1 (6 bases). The CDR3 length is 13 residues. From germline, CDR1 is MNHEY and CDR2 SVGAGI. Trimming took off 6 bases at V and 6 bases at J, with 12 bases between the two ends. The DNA of the CDR3 is TGTGCCAGCAGAATGGGACACTCTCAGCCCCAGCATTTT. The encoded protein is CASRMGHSQPQHF.

The genes are TRBV3-1 (or the pseudogene TRBV3-2) and TRBJ2-1; TRBD2 agrees at 9 bases. The trim removed 4 bases at V and 9 bases at J, leaving 10 bases unmatched. Germline CDR1 and CDR2: LGHDT and YNNKEL (reference sequence). This CDR3 region has 15 residues. DNA of the CDR3: TGTGCCAGCAGCCGGGGACTAGCAGGTCCATTTGAGCAGTTCTTC. Its translation: CASSRGLAGPFEQFF.

A few counts support this clone. The chain employs TRBV28 and TRBJ2-3; TRBD2 might be the D (6 bases). Trimming removed 4 bases at V and 9 bases at J, with 8 bases between. The length of the CDR3 is 11 residues. The germline V gene encodes CDR1 MDHEN and CDR2 SYDVKM. The CDR3: CASSSGLTQYF. CDR3 coding DNA: TGTGCCAGCAGTTCGGGACTGACGCAGTATTTT. Supplemented by reference TRBV28 and TRBJ2-3, the full variable domain reads DVKVTQSSRYLVKRTGEKVFLECVQDMDHENMFWYRQDPGLGLRLIYFSYDVKMKEKGDIPEGYSVSREKKERFSLILESASTNQTSMYLCASSSGLTQYFGPGTRLTVL.

The chain carries TRBV10-3 and TRBJ2-7; D perhaps matches TRBD2 (5 bases). Germline V CDR1 and CDR2: ENHRY, SYGVKD. V was shortened by 5 bases and J by 6 bases, with 17 bases between the two germline ends. This CDR3 has 14 residues. The CDR3: CAISKGGSSGEQYF. CDR3 sequence (DNA): TGTGCCATCAGTAAAGGTGGGAGCTCGGGCGAGCAGTACTTC.

This chain connects TRBV30 to TRBJ2-5; D might be TRBD1 (5 bases). The CDR3 runs to 13 residues. Germline assignment: CDR1 GTSNPN and CDR2 SVGIG (reference sequence). V was trimmed by 4 bases and J by 0 bases, leaving 9 bases between them. The CDR3 DNA is TGTGCCTGGACAGGGCAATACCAAGAGACCCAGTACTTC. Protein: CAWTGQYQETQYF.

CDR3 region: CASSQERGSYLNYGYTF. In DNA form, the CDR3 reads TGCGCCAGCAGCCAAGAGAGGGGGTCCTACCTTAACTATGGCTACACCTTC. The rearrangement joins TRBV4-3 to TRBJ1-2; TRBD1 might be the D (6 bases). V lost 0 bases to trimming and J lost 1 base, with 15 bases between them. The CDR3 covers 17 residues. Germline V gene data show CDR1 as LGHNA and CDR2 as YSLEER.

V and J are TRBV7-2 and TRBJ1-1; possible D gene TRBD1, 5 bases. Trimming cost V 4 bases and J 4 bases, with 13 bases left between them. Germline-derived CDR1 and CDR2 are SGHTA and FQGNSA. This CDR3 is built from 14 residues. CDR3 in amino acids: CASSSQALGTEAFF. CDR3 coding DNA: TGTGCCAGCAGCTCACAGGCCTTGGGCACTGAAGCTTTCTTT.

This clone showed up just once. The chain is built from TRBV20-1 and TRBJ2-7, with a weak D call TRBD2 (6 bases). Germline V gene lookup returns CDR1 DFQATT and CDR2 SNEGSKA (reference sequence). V was clipped by 3 bases and J by 2 bases, with 11 bases between them. The CDR3 has 13 amino acids. The CDR3 DNA sequence: TGCAGTGCTAGTATTCCGGGGGCCTACGAGCAGTACTTC. Its protein is CSASIPGAYEQYF.

This chain joins TRBV28 and TRBJ2-7; the match to TRBD1 covers 11 bases. After removal of 5 bases from V and 2 bases from J, the junction contained 11 bases not matched to a gene. Germline loops: CDR1 MDHEN, CDR2 SYDVKM. CDR3 length: 17 residues. DNA of the CDR3: TGTGCCAGCAGTCCCCAACCCCCGGGACAGGGGGCCTACGAGCAGTACTTC. Protein: CASSPQPPGQGAYEQYF.

V is TRBV27 and J is TRBJ1-3, with 8 bases fitting TRBD1. The CDR3 is 18 residues long. V gave up 5 bases and J gave up 0 bases; unmatched junction bases: 12. Per germline, CDR1 MNHEY and CDR2 SMNVEV (reference sequence). CDR3 protein: CASSPRTGWSLSGNTIYF. CDR3 DNA sequence: TGTGCCAGCAGTCCCCGGACAGGGTGGTCCCTCTCTGGAAACACCATATATTTT.

This rearrangement joins TRBV6-2 or TRBV6-3 to TRBJ1-2; D gene ambiguous. The CDR3 runs to 15 residues. The V gene lost 2 bases and the J gene lost 0 bases, with 10 bases spanning the gap. Germline CDR1 and CDR2: MNHEY and SVGEGT. CDR3 sequence (DNA): TGTGCCAGCAGTTACCCCGGGGTCGCTAACTATGGCTACACCTTC. Protein product: CASSYPGVANYGYTF.

This chain links TRBV20-1 with TRBJ2-4, with a possible D match to TRBD1 (5 bases). CDR1 and CDR2 (germline): DFQATT, SNEGSKA (reference sequence). Trimming pared 3 bases from V and 0 bases from J, leaving 9 bases between. CDR3 length equals 14 residues. The CDR3, as DNA: TGCAGTGCTAGTCAAAGGGGAGCCAAAAACATTCAGTACTTC. Protein product: CSASQRGAKNIQYF.

V is TRBV9 and J is TRBJ2-7; 10 bases line up with TRBD1. This CDR3 has 14 residues. V shed 0 bases, J shed 6 bases, and the junction held 3 bases outside the gene matches. CDR1 and CDR2 from the germline V gene are SGDLS and YYNGEE. DNA for the CDR3: TGTGCCAGCAGCGTAGAGGGACAGGGGCGCGAGCAGTACTTC. As protein: CASSVEGQGREQYF. Full variable domain (rest looked up from reference TRBV9 and TRBJ2-7): DSGVTQTPKHLITATGQRVTLRCSPRSGDLSVYWYQQSLDQGLQFLIQYYNGEERAKGNILERFSAQQFPDLHSELNLSSLELGDSALYFCASSVEGQGREQYFGPGTRLTVT.

The chain joins TRBV28 to TRBJ2-3, with 8 positions matching TRBD1. V gave up 4 bases and J gave up 5 bases; unmatched junction bases: 5. The germline gives CDR1 MDHEN, CDR2 SYDVKM. The CDR3 runs 14 residues. The CDR3 DNA follows: TGTGCCAGCAGTTCGAGGACAGGGATAGATACGCAGTATTTT. Translation gives CASSSRTGIDTQYF.

The chain couples TRBV6-5 to TRBJ2-7; tentatively, D is TRBD2 (5 bases). Trimming pared 4 bases from V and 2 bases from J, leaving 15 bases between. Germline CDR1 and CDR2: MNHEY and SVGAGI. The CDR3 has 15 amino acids. The CDR3 DNA sequence: TGTGCCAGCAGTTTACGACCCGGAGGCCCCTACGAGCAGTACTTC. It specifies CASSLRPGGPYEQYF.

The genes are TRBV30 and TRBJ1-4, with unresolved D. CDR1 GTSNPN and CDR2 SVGIG come from the germline V gene (reference sequence). There are 15 residues in the CDR3. V was cut by 3 bases and J by 6 bases, with 17 bases left in between. The CDR3 nucleotides read TGTGCCTGGAGAGTCGGGGTGGGAGGCCATGAAAAACTGTTTTTT. Its protein product is CAWRVGVGGHEKLFF. Full variable domain (rest looked up from reference TRBV30 and TRBJ1-4): SQTIHQWPATLVQPVGSPLSLECTVEGTSNPNLYWYRQAAGRGLQLLFYSVGIGQISSEVPQNLSASRPQDRQFILSSKKLLLSDSGFYLCAWRVGVGGHEKLFFGSGTQLSVL.

The chain uses TRBV10-3 and TRBJ1-5; 11 bases match TRBD1. With 5 bases clipped from V and 9 bases from J, the junction kept 9 bases outside the gene matches. CDR1 and CDR2 from the germline V gene are ENHRY and SYGVKD. This CDR3 is built from 15 residues. CDR3 residues: CAISSTGTGGRPQHF. CDR3 DNA: TGTGCCATCAGTTCCACCGGGACAGGGGGAAGGCCCCAGCATTTT.

This rearrangement joins TRBV20-1 to TRBJ1-1; no definite D call. This CDR3 comprises 13 residues. Deletions cut 3 bases from V and 1 base from J, with 9 bases between. Germline lookup yields CDR1 DFQATT and CDR2 SNEGSKA (reference sequence). The CDR3 region has the DNA TGCAGTGCTAGTGGGCAGGCGAACACTGAAGCTTTCTTT. Its translation is CSASGQANTEAFF.

The V call is TRBV6-2 or TRBV6-3, the J call TRBJ2-3; tentative D call: TRBD1 (5 bases). The CDR3 length is 15 residues. Trimming removed 5 bases at V and 0 bases at J, with 12 bases between. Germline-derived CDR1 and CDR2 are MNHEY and SVGEGT. Written as DNA, the CDR3 is TGTGCCAGCAGTCGCAGGGCAAATAGCACAGATACGCAGTATTTT. It yields the protein CASSRRANSTDTQYF.

The CDR3: CASSRSGGAADTQYF. The CDR3 region has the DNA TGTGCCAGCAGCAGAAGCGGGGGGGCCGCAGATACGCAGTATTTT. V is TRBV11-2 and J is TRBJ2-3, with 10 positions matching TRBD2. The CDR3 runs 15 residues. V lost 5 bases and J lost 4; bases outside the gene matches: 6. The germline V gene has CDR1 SGHAT and CDR2 FQNNGV.